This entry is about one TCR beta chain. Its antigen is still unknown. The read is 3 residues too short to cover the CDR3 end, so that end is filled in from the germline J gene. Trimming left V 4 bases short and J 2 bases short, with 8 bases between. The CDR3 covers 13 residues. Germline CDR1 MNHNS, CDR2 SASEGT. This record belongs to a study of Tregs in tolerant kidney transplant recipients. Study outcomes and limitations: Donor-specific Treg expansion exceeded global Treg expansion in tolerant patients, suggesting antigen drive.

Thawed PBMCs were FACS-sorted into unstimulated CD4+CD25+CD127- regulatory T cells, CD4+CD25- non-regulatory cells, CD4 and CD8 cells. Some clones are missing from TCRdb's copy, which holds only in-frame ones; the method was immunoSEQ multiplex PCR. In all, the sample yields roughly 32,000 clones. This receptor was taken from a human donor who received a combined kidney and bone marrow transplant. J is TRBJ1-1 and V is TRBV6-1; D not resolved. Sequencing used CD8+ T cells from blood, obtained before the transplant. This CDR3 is CASSADTNTEAFF. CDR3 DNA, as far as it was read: TGTGCCAGCAGTGCTGACACTAACACTGAA.